This T cell receptor (beta chain) was observed in a study of neurological immune-mediated disorders. Whole-study findings and limits: Because no CDR3 amino acid sequences were shared across subjects by expanded clones, private repertoires were suggested in all groups. HTLV-1-associated myelopathy had the most TCR clonal expansion, whereas multiple sclerosis had the least (lower than in healthy controls).

Synthesis of cDNA was accomplished via 5'RACE employing 10-nucleotide random UMIs. MiXCR, applied by TCRdb to the 5' RACE reads, yields one record per CDR3 protein. Of roughly 24,000 distinct CDR3 sequences listed, around 13% were seen once; the top ten hold around 12%. Unsorted libraries were derived from 2 million PBMCs stored at -80 C. V was pared by 0 bases and J by 5 bases, with 5 bases of the junction left unmatched. CDR1 LGHNA and CDR2 YSLEER come from the germline V gene. The CDR3 loop spans 15 amino acids. This clonotype showed up many times. Antigen unknown. The specimen sequenced was PBMCs. The rearrangement joins TRBV4-3 to TRBJ1-1; 8 bases line up with TRBD1. The TCR sequence derives from a woman aged 55-69 years with HTLV-1-associated myelopathy (HAM/TSP). The CDR3 DNA sequence: TGCGCCAGCAGCCAAGATAGACAGGGGTGGACTGAAGCTTTCTTT. Residues: CASSQDRQGWTEAFF.